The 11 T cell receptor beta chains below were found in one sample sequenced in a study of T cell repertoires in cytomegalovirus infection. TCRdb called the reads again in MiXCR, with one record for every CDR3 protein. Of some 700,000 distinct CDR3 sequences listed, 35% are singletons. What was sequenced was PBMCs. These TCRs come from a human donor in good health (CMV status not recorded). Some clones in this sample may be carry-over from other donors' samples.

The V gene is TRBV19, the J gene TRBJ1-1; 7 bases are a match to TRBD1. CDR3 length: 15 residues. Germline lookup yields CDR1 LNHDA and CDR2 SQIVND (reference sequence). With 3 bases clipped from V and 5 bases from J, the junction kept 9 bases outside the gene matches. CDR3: CASSMRGTVTTEAFF. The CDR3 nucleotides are TGTGCCAGTAGTATGCGTGGGACAGTGACAACTGAAGCTTTCTTT. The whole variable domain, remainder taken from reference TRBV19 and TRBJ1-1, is DGGITQSPKYLFRKEGQNVTLSCEQNLNHDAMYWYRQDPGQGLRLIYYSQIVNDFQKGDIAEGYSVSREKKESFPLTVTSAQKNPTAFYLCASSMRGTVTTEAFFGQGTRLTVV.

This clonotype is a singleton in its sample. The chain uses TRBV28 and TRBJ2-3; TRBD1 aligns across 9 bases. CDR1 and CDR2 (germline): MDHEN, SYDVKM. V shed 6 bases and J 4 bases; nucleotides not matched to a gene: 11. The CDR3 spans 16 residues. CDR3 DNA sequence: TGTGCCAGCAGATACAAACCGGGACAGGGCGCAGATACGCAGTATTTT. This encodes CASRYKPGQGADTQYF.

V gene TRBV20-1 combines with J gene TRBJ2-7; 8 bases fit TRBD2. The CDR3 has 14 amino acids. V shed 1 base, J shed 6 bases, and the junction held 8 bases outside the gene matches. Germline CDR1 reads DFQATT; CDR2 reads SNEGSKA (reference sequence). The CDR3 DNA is TGCAGTGCTAGAGTGGGGACTAGTCTATTCGAGCAGTACTTC. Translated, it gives CSARVGTSLFEQYF.

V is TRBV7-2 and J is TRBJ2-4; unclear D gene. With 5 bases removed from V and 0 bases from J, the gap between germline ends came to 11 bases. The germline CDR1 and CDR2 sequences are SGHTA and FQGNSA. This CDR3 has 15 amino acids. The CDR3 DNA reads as TGTGCCAGCAGCCCCATGATGGTAGCCAAAAACATTCAGTACTTC. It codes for CASSPMMVAKNIQYF.

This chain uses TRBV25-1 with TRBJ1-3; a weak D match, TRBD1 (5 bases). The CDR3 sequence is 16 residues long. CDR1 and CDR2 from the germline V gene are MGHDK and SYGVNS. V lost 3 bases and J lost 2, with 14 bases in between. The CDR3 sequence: CASSEGRVRAGNTIYF. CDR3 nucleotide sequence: TGTGCCAGCAGTGAGGGCAGGGTTCGGGCTGGAAACACCATATATTTT.

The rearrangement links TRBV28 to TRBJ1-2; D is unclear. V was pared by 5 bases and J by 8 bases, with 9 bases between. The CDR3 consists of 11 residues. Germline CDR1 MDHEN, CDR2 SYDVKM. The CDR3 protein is CASSEGNGYTF. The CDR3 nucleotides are TGTGCCAGCAGTGAAGGGAACGGCTACACCTTC.

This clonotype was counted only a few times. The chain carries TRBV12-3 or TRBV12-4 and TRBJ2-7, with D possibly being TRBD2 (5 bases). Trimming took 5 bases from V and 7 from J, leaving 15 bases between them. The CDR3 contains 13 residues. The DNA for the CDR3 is TGTGCCAGCAGTGATTCGCCGGGGTGGGAGCAGTACTTC. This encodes CASSDSPGWEQYF.

The CDR3 spells CASSLGRSETNEKLFF. The CDR3 DNA sequence: TGCGCCAGCAGCTTAGGCCGCTCGGAGACTAATGAAAAACTGTTTTTT. The rearrangement uses TRBV5-1 and TRBJ1-4; D is uncertain. Deletions cut 2 bases from V and 2 bases from J, with 13 bases between. Germline CDR1 SGHRS, CDR2 YFSETQ. This CDR3 is 16 amino acids long.

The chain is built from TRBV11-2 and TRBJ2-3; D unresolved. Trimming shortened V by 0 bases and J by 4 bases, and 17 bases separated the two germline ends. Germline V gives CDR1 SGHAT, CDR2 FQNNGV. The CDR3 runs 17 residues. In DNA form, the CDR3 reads TGTGCCAGCAGCTTAGATGGAGTGGGCTGGGTAGCAGATACGCAGTATTTT. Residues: CASSLDGVGWVADTQYF.

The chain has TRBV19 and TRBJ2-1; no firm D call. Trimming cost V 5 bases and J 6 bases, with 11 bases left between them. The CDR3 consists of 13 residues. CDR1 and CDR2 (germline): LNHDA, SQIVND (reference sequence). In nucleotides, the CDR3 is TGTGCCAGTAGTCAGTTGTCGGCCAATGAGCAGTTCTTC. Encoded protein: CASSQLSANEQFF.

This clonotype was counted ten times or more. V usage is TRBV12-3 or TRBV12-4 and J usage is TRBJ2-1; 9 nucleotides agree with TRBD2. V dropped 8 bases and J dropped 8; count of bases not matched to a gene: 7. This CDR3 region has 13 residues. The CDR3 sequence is CASLLAGLDEQFF. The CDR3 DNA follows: TGTGCCAGCCTCCTAGCGGGACTCGATGAGCAGTTCTTC.